A single sample gave rise to the 17 T cell receptor beta chains below, sequenced in a study of blood T cell repertoires in COVID-19. The method was immunoSEQ multiplex PCR; TCRdb's version includes in-frame clones alone and lacks a portion of them. The data contain under 150,000 clones, 76% of them seen just once; the ten biggest clones take up 4.2%. The sample consisted of peripheral blood. All receptors derive from a man in his sixties with acute or convalescent COVID-19.

V is TRBV11-3 and J is TRBJ2-1; TRBD2 agrees at 7 bases. Per the germline V gene, CDR1 is SGHNT and CDR2 is YENEEA. V was pared by 4 bases and J by 7 bases, with 10 bases of the junction left unmatched. The CDR3 runs to 15 residues. CDR3 protein: CASSSGRAFGNEQFF. The CDR3 DNA reads as TGTGCCAGCAGCTCAGGGAGGGCCTTTGGTAATGAGCAGTTCTTC.

V is TRBV19 and J is TRBJ2-3; 8 nucleotides align to TRBD2. CDR1 and CDR2 from the germline V gene are LNHDA and SQIVND (reference sequence). V trimming: 7 bases; J trimming: 1 base; junction bases outside the gene matches: 7. The length of the CDR3 is 15 residues. CDR3 coding DNA: TGTGCCAGTAAGGGCGGGGGGTCCCGCACAGATACGCAGTATTTT. It specifies CASKGGGSRTDTQYF.

V usage is TRBV7-2 and J usage is TRBJ2-1, with D possibly matching TRBD2 (5 bases). Germline lookup yields CDR1 SGHTA and CDR2 FQGNSA. V was trimmed by 3 bases and J by 6 bases, leaving 12 bases between them. The length of the CDR3 is 14 residues. CDR3 protein: CASSFSRDPNEQFF. The DNA for the CDR3 is TGTGCCAGCAGCTTTTCCCGGGATCCCAATGAGCAGTTCTTC.

This clone showed up just a few times. This chain connects TRBV5-1 to TRBJ1-4; 8 nucleotides align to TRBD1. CDR3 length equals 17 residues. Trimming took 4 bases from V and 0 from J; bases not matched to a gene: 8. In germline, CDR1 is SGHRS, CDR2 YFSETQ. The DNA for the CDR3 is TGCGCCAGCAGCGCCGGGACAGGCGACGCAACTAATGAAAAACTGTTTTTT. It is translated as CASSAGTGDATNEKLFF.

The chain joins TRBV3-1 (or the pseudogene TRBV3-2) to TRBJ2-1, with TRBD1 matching 10 bases. The CDR3 has 15 residues. Trimming cost V 4 bases and J 5 bases; bases outside gene matches: 5. Germline V gene data show CDR1 as LGHDT and CDR2 as YNNKEL (reference sequence). The CDR3 loop is CASSRRDRGHNEQFF. The CDR3 DNA follows: TGTGCCAGCAGCCGGCGGGACAGGGGCCACAATGAGCAGTTCTTC.

The chain is built from TRBV9 and TRBJ2-3, with TRBD2 identical over 10 bases. This CDR3 has 14 amino acids. The trim removed 8 bases at V and 3 bases at J, leaving 6 bases unmatched. CDR1 and CDR2 (germline): SGDLS, YYNGEE. The CDR3 region has the DNA TGTGCCAGTTCGCTAGCGGGAGCGACAGATACGCAGTATTTT. Translated: CASSLAGATDTQYF.

This clone was observed a handful of times. The rearrangement links TRBV7-9 to TRBJ1-2, with TRBD1 identical over 10 bases. Per germline, CDR1 SEHNR and CDR2 FQNEAQ (reference sequence). The CDR3 spans 15 residues. V dropped 5 bases and J dropped 5; count of bases not matched to a gene: 8. This CDR3 is CASSTIGQGGYGYTF. Here the CDR3 DNA reads TGTGCCAGCAGCACTATCGGACAGGGGGGTTATGGCTACACCTTC.

This clone was seen more than once but under ten times. The chain recombines TRBV10-3 with TRBJ1-1; D unclear. CDR3 length: 14 residues. The germline V gene has CDR1 ENHRY and CDR2 SYGVKD. V lost 7 bases and J lost 7, with 19 bases in between. CDR3 sequence: CAINSGGPIDEAFF. DNA of the CDR3: TGTGCCATCAACTCCGGCGGGCCTATCGATGAAGCTTTCTTT.

The chain combines TRBV14 with TRBJ2-1; D might be TRBD2 (6 bases). CDR1 and CDR2 from the germline V gene are SGHDN and FVKESK. The CDR3 is 15 amino acids. V lost 4 bases and J 1 base, leaving 11 bases between the germline ends. The CDR3 DNA reads TGTGCCAGCAGCCCCTTTAGCGGTTCCTACAATGAGCAGTTCTTC. Protein: CASSPFSGSYNEQFF.

The count of this clone is one. V usage is TRBV10-3 and J usage is TRBJ1-4; D not resolved. Germline CDR1 and CDR2: ENHRY and SYGVKD. This CDR3 has 16 amino acids. V shed 3 bases and J shed 3 bases, with 14 bases lying between them. DNA of the CDR3: TGTGCCATCAGTGACCCACCGGGGTCACCTAATGAAAAACTGTTTTTT. Protein: CAISDPPGSPNEKLFF.

The table lists this clone with a few counts. The CDR3 protein is CAWSQRYTIYF. The CDR3, as DNA: TGTGCCTGGAGTCAGCGGTACACCATATATTTT. The chain combines TRBV30 with TRBJ1-3; D unclear. There are 11 residues in the CDR3. CDR1 and CDR2 from the germline V gene are GTSNPN and SVGIG (reference sequence). The germline V and J ends were trimmed by 2 bases and 8 bases, with 7 bases remaining between them.

This clone was detected only a few times. The chain joins TRBV7-6 to TRBJ2-2, with 9 bases lining up with TRBD2. There are 15 residues in the CDR3. V was pared by 7 bases and J by 4 bases, with 7 bases of the junction left unmatched. CDR1 is SGHVS and CDR2 is FNYEAQ in the germline V gene. The CDR3 protein is CASISGSGSTGELFF. The CDR3 nucleotides are TGTGCCAGCATATCCGGTAGCGGGAGCACCGGGGAGCTGTTTTTT. The full variable domain, completed using reference TRBV7-6 and TRBJ2-2, is GAGVSQSPRYKVTKRGQDVALRCDPISGHVSLYWYRQALGQGPEFLTYFNYEAQQDKSGLPNDRFSAERPEGSISTLTIQRTEQRDSAMYRCASISGSGSTGELFFGEGSRLTVL.

This chain links TRBV27 with TRBJ2-1; 11 nucleotides agree with TRBD2. The germline gives CDR1 MNHEY, CDR2 SMNVEV (reference sequence). This CDR3 is 16 amino acids long. V lost 7 bases, J lost 3 bases, and 8 bases stayed unmatched. The chain's CDR3 is CASTSPTSGSYNEQFF. CDR3 in DNA: TGTGCCAGCACGTCTCCCACTAGCGGGAGCTACAATGAGCAGTTCTTC.

This clone was seen once. V is TRBV14 and J is TRBJ2-7; D might be TRBD1 (6 bases). This CDR3 is built from 14 residues. CDR1 and CDR2 from the germline V gene are SGHDN and FVKESK. V was cut by 4 bases and J by 0 bases, with 10 bases left in between. The DNA for the CDR3 is TGTGCCAGCAGCCGACAGGCCTCCTCCTACGAGCAGTACTTC. Its protein product is CASSRQASSYEQYF.

V usage is TRBV27 and J usage is TRBJ2-1; 10 bases match TRBD2. Germline trimming cut 3 bases from V and 7 bases from J; bases unmatched to any gene: 6. Germline CDR1 is MNHEY and CDR2 is SMNVEV (reference sequence). The CDR3 runs to 15 residues. The CDR3 sequence: CASSLGASGRNEQFF. The CDR3 region has the DNA TGTGCCAGCAGTTTGGGGGCTAGCGGGAGAAATGAGCAGTTCTTC.

V gene TRBV14 combines with J gene TRBJ2-7; 10 bases align to TRBD2. The CDR3 length is 15 residues. Germline CDR1 and CDR2: SGHDN and FVKESK. The J segment lost 6 bases and the V segment lost 3 bases, leaving 8 bases of the junction unmatched. The CDR3 DNA reads as TGTGCCAGCAGCCAGACCCTAGCGGGAGTCTCCGAGCAGTACTTC. Its translation: CASSQTLAGVSEQYF. The full variable domain, in which reference TRBV14 and TRBJ2-7 provide the parts outside the CDR3, is EAGVTQFPSHSVIEKGQTVTLRCDPISGHDNLYWYRRVMGKEIKFLLHFVKESKQDESGMPNNRFLAERTGGTYSTLKVQPAELEDSGVYFCASSQTLAGVSEQYFGPGTRLTVT.

The gene calls are TRBV6-1 and TRBJ2-3, with 9 bases fitting TRBD1. After removal of 6 bases from V and 2 bases from J, the junction contained 9 bases not matched to a gene. Looked up from germline, CDR1 is MNHNS and CDR2 is SASEGT. CDR3 length equals 16 residues. The CDR3 here is CASSEPGTGITDTQYF. As DNA, the CDR3 is TGTGCCAGCAGCGAACCCGGGACAGGGATCACAGATACGCAGTATTTT.